A single sample gave rise to the 25 T cell receptor beta chains below, sequenced in a study of CD8+CD57+ T cells in acquired aplastic anemia. Genomic DNA acted as the template from which TCR beta VDJ combination and CDR3 sequence profiling were carried out. TCRdb analysed the reads with MiXCR anew, one entry per CDR3 protein. The table lists 200,000 to 250,000 distinct CDR3 sequences, more than 55% of them singletons, with under 60% in the top ten. Previously, flow cytometry had revealed CD8+CD57+ cell expansion in the patients chosen for sequencing. Source material: sorted CD4+, CD8+, or CD8+CD57+ T cells (not recorded which) from PBMCs. The source of these receptors is a human donor with aplastic anemia.

This chain connects TRBV5-1 to TRBJ2-2; D gene ambiguous. Looked up from germline, CDR1 is SGHRS and CDR2 is YFSETQ. The ends were cut back, 5 bases at V and 3 bases at J, with 11 bases in the middle. The CDR3 is 14 residues long. Here the CDR3 DNA reads TGCGCCAGCAGTTGGATAGTGGACACCGGGGAGCTGTTTTTT. This translates into CASSWIVDTGELFF. The full variable domain, with the rest looked up from reference TRBV5-1 and TRBJ2-2, is KAGVTQTPRYLIKTRGQQVTLSCSPISGHRSVSWYQQTPGQGLQFLFEYFSETQRNKGNFPGRFSGRQFSNSRSEMNVSTLELGDSALYLCASSWIVDTGELFFGEGSRLTVL.

The gene calls are TRBV10-3 and TRBJ1-2; D is unclear. CDR3 length: 11 amino acids. The germline CDR1 and CDR2 sequences are ENHRY and SYGVKD. The germline V and J ends were trimmed by 2 bases and 7 bases, with 5 bases remaining between them. The CDR3 nucleotides are TGTGCCATCAGTGAGCGGTTTGGCTACACCTTC. This sequence encodes CAISERFGYTF.

This clonotype has more than one count but fewer than ten. V and J are TRBV19 and TRBJ2-5; D is uncertain. This CDR3 has 12 amino acids. V was shortened by 9 bases and J by 5 bases, with 13 bases between the two germline ends. Germline V lookup: CDR1 LNHDA, CDR2 SQIVND (reference sequence). CDR3 sequence reads: CASRQAGETQYF. The CDR3 bases are TGTGCCAGCCGACAAGCCGGGGAGACCCAGTACTTC.

This clonotype was counted once. The rearrangement uses TRBV5-1 and TRBJ1-2, with TRBD1 as a possible D gene (5 bases). Germline assignment: CDR1 SGHRS and CDR2 YFSETQ. There are 15 residues in the CDR3. V was clipped by 5 bases and J by 0 bases, with 14 bases between them. The chain's CDR3 is CASRPGTPANYGYTF. For the CDR3, the DNA is TGCGCCAGCAGACCCGGGACCCCAGCTAACTATGGCTACACCTTC.

The rearrangement links TRBV24-1 to TRBJ2-2; D not certain. The germline CDR1 and CDR2 sequences are KGHDR and SFDVKD. This CDR3 has 15 residues. Trimming removed 1 base at V and 1 base at J, with 6 bases between. The CDR3 region has the DNA TGTGCCACCAGTGATTTCGCAGGGAACACCGGGGAGCTGTTTTTT. Translating gives CATSDFAGNTGELFF.

The CDR3, as DNA: TGTGCCAGCAGCCTGTTACAGGGGAATCGAGTCTATGGCTACACCTTC. This codes for CASSLLQGNRVYGYTF. The chain couples TRBV7-9 to TRBJ1-2; 7 positions match TRBD1. CDR1 and CDR2 from the germline V gene are SEHNR and FQNEAQ (reference sequence). The CDR3 consists of 16 residues. J was trimmed by 4 bases and V by 5 bases; bases with no gene match: 13.

The chain is built from TRBV19 and TRBJ1-1, with 7 bases lining up with TRBD1. The V gene end was trimmed by 3 bases and the J gene end by 3 bases; junction bases not matched to a gene: 1. Germline CDR1 is LNHDA and CDR2 is SQIVND (reference sequence). The CDR3 runs to 13 residues. CDR3 DNA sequence: TGTGCCAGTAGTATCAGGGGGTACACTGAAGCTTTCTTT. Protein product: CASSIRGYTEAFF.

The gene calls are TRBV15 and TRBJ2-5; 10 bases fit TRBD2. The DNA end favors TRBJ2-7, so the J call may be wrong. The CDR3 covers 17 residues. CDR1 is LNHNV and CDR2 is YYDKDF in the germline V gene (reference sequence). The CDR3 DNA reads TGTGCCACCAGCAGAGATATTTTTAGCGGGGGGTTCGACGAGCAGTACTTC. Its protein product is CATSRDIFSGGFDEQYF.

This clonotype was counted a single time. The V gene is TRBV7-9, the J gene TRBJ1-1; D gene uncertain. V lost 3 bases, J lost 3 bases, and 11 bases lay in between. Looked up from germline, CDR1 is SEHNR and CDR2 is FQNEAQ (reference sequence). The CDR3 covers 14 residues. The CDR3 nucleotides read TGTGCCAGCAGCTTCCCTCCTGGCGACACTGAAGCTTTCTTT. This codes for CASSFPPGDTEAFF.

The chain joins TRBV15 to TRBJ2-1, with 8 bases that match TRBD2. The germline V gene encodes CDR1 LNHNV and CDR2 YYDKDF (reference sequence). The CDR3 consists of 14 residues. V was clipped by 1 base and J by 5 bases; unmatched bases: 1. In nucleotides, the CDR3 is TGTGCCACCAGCAGAGCGGGAGGGCACAATGAGCAGTTCTTC. Amino acids: CATSRAGGHNEQFF. The complete variable domain, with remaining parts taken from reference TRBV15 and TRBJ2-1, reads DAMVIQNPRYQVTQFGKPVTLSCSQTLNHNVMYWYQQKSSQAPKLLFHYYDKDFNNEADTPDNFQSRRPNTSFCFLDIRSPGLGDTAMYLCATSRAGGHNEQFFGPGTRLTVL.

This chain connects TRBV10-3 to TRBJ1-2; 10 nucleotides line up with TRBD1. V lost 6 bases, J lost 5 bases, and 6 bases stayed unmatched. The CDR3 extends over 14 amino acids. The germline V gene encodes CDR1 ENHRY and CDR2 SYGVKD. The CDR3 DNA reads as TGTGCCATCAGGAGTCGGACAGGGGGGTATGGCTACACCTTC. Translation: CAIRSRTGGYGYTF.

The rearrangement joins TRBV20-1 to TRBJ2-3, with D maybe TRBD1 (6 bases). CDR3 size: 14 residues. Trimming stripped 1 base from V and 2 bases from J, with 10 bases between. Germline lookup yields CDR1 DFQATT and CDR2 SNEGSKA (reference sequence). CDR3 DNA sequence: TGCAGTGCTAGAGGGGGACAACCCACAGATACGCAGTATTTT. It specifies CSARGGQPTDTQYF.

The chain joins TRBV19 to TRBJ2-5; perhaps TRBD2 as D (5 bases). The CDR3 is 13 residues long. V lost 3 bases and J lost 5, with 10 bases in between. Germline V lookup: CDR1 LNHDA, CDR2 SQIVND (reference sequence). CDR3 DNA: TGTGCCAGTAGTATCGAGGGCGGGGAGACCCAGTACTTC. Translated, it gives CASSIEGGETQYF.

The V gene is TRBV7-3, the J gene TRBJ1-6; D call uncertain. Trimming stripped 1 base from V and 9 bases from J, with 10 bases between. CDR3 length: 14 amino acids. The V gene's germline CDR1 is SGHTA and CDR2 FQGTGA. CDR3 region: CASSLKLGGSPLHF. The CDR3 DNA reads as TGTGCCAGCAGCTTAAAGCTGGGTGGTTCACCCCTCCACTTT.

This clonotype was detected a few times. This chain uses TRBV7-9 with TRBJ1-2; the D gene is possibly TRBD1 (5 bases). CDR1 and CDR2 (germline): SEHNR, FQNEAQ (reference sequence). The ends were cut back, 5 bases at V and 1 base at J, with 11 bases in the middle. The CDR3 loop spans 14 amino acids. The CDR3 region is CASSPRDVNYGYTF. CDR3 nucleotide sequence: TGTGCCAGCAGCCCCCGGGACGTTAACTATGGCTACACCTTC.

V and J are TRBV2 and TRBJ1-1; a weak D match, TRBD1 (5 bases). The V end lost 8 bases, the J end lost 1 base, and 14 bases lay between the germline ends. Germline V gives CDR1 SNHLY, CDR2 FYNNEI. This CDR3 is 14 amino acids long. The CDR3: CASRGSGWNTEAFF. The CDR3 coding sequence is TGTGCCAGCCGGGGGTCCGGATGGAACACTGAAGCTTTCTTT.

The rearrangement links TRBV20-1 to TRBJ1-2; weak D call: TRBD1 (5 bases). The CDR3 contains 11 residues. Trimming took 6 bases from V and 8 from J, leaving 13 bases between them. Germline V lookup: CDR1 DFQATT, CDR2 SNEGSKA (reference sequence). This chain's CDR3 is CSAPGVSGYTF. CDR3 sequence (DNA): TGCAGTGCACCGGGGGTTTCGGGCTACACCTTC.

The chain recombines TRBV7-2 with TRBJ1-1; the D is unclear. The CDR3 covers 11 residues. Trimming shortened V by 3 bases and J by 7 bases, and 6 bases separated the two germline ends. Germline V lookup: CDR1 SGHTA, CDR2 FQGNSA. The CDR3 loop reads CASSFKGEAFF. The DNA of the CDR3 is TGTGCCAGCAGCTTCAAGGGTGAAGCTTTCTTT.

The genes are TRBV20-1 and TRBJ2-7; 11 bases map to TRBD2. CDR1 is DFQATT, CDR2 SNEGSKA, per germline (reference sequence). The J segment lost 5 bases and the V segment lost 0 bases, leaving 9 bases of the junction unmatched. The CDR3 totals 16 residues. The CDR3 DNA reads TGCAGTGCTAGAGATCCTACTAGCGGGAGATTTGACGAGCAGTACTTC. This encodes CSARDPTSGRFDEQYF.

CDR3 region: CASSPRGATDTQYF. The CDR3 DNA follows: TGCGCCAGCAGCCCCAGGGGGGCCACAGATACGCAGTATTTT. This chain links TRBV5-1 with TRBJ2-3; D is perhaps TRBD1 (7 bases). The CDR3 extends over 14 amino acids. Germline V gene lookup returns CDR1 SGHRS and CDR2 YFSETQ. Trimming took 4 bases from V and 2 from J, leaving 11 bases between them.

The rearrangement joins TRBV12-3 or TRBV12-4 to TRBJ1-4, with D possibly TRBD1 on 5 matching bases. Trimming shortened V by 2 bases and J by 8 bases, and 12 bases separated the two germline ends. This CDR3 is 14 amino acids long. CDR3 in DNA: TGTGCCAGCAGTTTATGGCAGGGCGGCGAAAAACTGTTTTTT. Its translation is CASSLWQGGEKLFF.

This clonotype has a count of ten or more. V and J are TRBV9 and TRBJ1-3; 8 bases fit TRBD1. With V trimmed by 4 bases and J by 0 bases, 3 bases remained unmatched. CDR1 SGDLS and CDR2 YYNGEE come from the germline V gene. The CDR3 extends over 15 amino acids. As DNA, the CDR3 is TGTGCCAGCAGCCCCGGGACAGGCTCTGGAAACACCATATATTTT. Its translation is CASSPGTGSGNTIYF.

This clonotype appeared a single time. As DNA, the CDR3 is TGTGCCAGCAGTGAAATCAGACACGAGCAGTTCTTC. Protein sequence: CASSEIRHEQFF. This chain links TRBV6-1 with TRBJ2-1, with D unresolved. This CDR3 spans 12 amino acids. CDR1 MNHNS and CDR2 SASEGT come from the germline V gene. V was trimmed by 2 bases and J by 10 bases, leaving 9 bases between them.

This clonotype has ten or more counts. The rearrangement links TRBV10-1 to TRBJ2-7, with 8 bases fitting TRBD1. The trim removed 3 bases at V and 7 bases at J, leaving 5 bases unmatched. The CDR3 covers 13 residues. Germline assignment: CDR1 WNHNN and CDR2 SYGVQD (reference sequence). In DNA form, the CDR3 reads TGCGCCAGCAGTGAAGACAGGGGTTGGGAGCAGTACTTC. Translating it yields CASSEDRGWEQYF.

This clonotype was seen a few times. V gene TRBV19 combines with J gene TRBJ2-1; the D is unclear. The CDR3 totals 12 residues. Trimming stripped 6 bases from V and 4 bases from J, with 7 bases between. Germline CDR1 LNHDA, CDR2 SQIVND (reference sequence). CDR3 amino acids: CASSGVYNEQFF. CDR3 in DNA: TGTGCCAGTAGCGGTGTTTACAATGAGCAGTTCTTC.